This record concerns one T cell receptor beta chain sequence. Methods used by the authors: Amplified reference gene primers provided the basis for estimating nucleated cell counts. Clones were read by immunoSEQ multiplex PCR, and TCRdb kept only the in-frame ones, dropping some. V and J calls and clone size come straight from that table; D and trimming were deduced from the DNA. The data show 95,000 to 100,000 clones, 85% seen once. These data are taken from a study of blood T cell repertoires in COVID-19. At the level of the study: Acute and convalescent COVID-19 samples came from the United States, Italy and Spain. T cells, B-cell-depleted T cells, or PBMCs provided the cDNA or gDNA that served as material.

The CDR3 is made up of 15 amino acids. Germline lookup yields CDR1 SGDLS and CDR2 YYNGEE. The junction had 8 bases not matched to a gene; V was cut back by 4 bases and J by 2 bases. This TCR came from a woman between 65 and 79 years old with active or convalescent COVID-19. The sample comprised peripheral blood. This chain uses TRBV9 with TRBJ2-7, with 8 bases identical to TRBD1. CDR3 coding DNA: TGTGCCAGCAGCCCACGCGGACAGGGCGCCTACGAGCAGTACTTC. Protein product: CASSPRGQGAYEQYF.